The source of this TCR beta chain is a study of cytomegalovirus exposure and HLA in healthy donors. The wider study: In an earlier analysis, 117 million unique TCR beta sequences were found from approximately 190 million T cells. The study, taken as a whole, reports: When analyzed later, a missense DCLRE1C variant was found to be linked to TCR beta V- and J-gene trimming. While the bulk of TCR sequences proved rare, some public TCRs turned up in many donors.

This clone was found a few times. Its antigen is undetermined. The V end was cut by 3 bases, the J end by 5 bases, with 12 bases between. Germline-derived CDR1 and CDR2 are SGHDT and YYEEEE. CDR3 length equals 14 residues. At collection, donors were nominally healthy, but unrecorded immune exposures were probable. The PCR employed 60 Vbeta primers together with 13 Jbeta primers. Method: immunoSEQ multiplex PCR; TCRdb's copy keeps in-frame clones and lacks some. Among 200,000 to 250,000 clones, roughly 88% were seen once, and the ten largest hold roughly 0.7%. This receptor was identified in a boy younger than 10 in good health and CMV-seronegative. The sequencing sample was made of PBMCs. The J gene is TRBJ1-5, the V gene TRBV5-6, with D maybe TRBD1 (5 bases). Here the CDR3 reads CASSWRGAHQPQHF. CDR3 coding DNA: TGTGCCAGCAGCTGGAGGGGCGCCCATCAGCCCCAGCATTTT. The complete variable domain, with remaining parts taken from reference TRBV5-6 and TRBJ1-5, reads DAGVTQSPTHLIKTRGQQVTLRCSPKSGHDTVSWYQQALGQGPQFIFQYYEEEERQRGNFPDRFSGHQFPNYSSELNVNALLLGDSALYLCASSWRGAHQPQHFGDGTRLSIL.